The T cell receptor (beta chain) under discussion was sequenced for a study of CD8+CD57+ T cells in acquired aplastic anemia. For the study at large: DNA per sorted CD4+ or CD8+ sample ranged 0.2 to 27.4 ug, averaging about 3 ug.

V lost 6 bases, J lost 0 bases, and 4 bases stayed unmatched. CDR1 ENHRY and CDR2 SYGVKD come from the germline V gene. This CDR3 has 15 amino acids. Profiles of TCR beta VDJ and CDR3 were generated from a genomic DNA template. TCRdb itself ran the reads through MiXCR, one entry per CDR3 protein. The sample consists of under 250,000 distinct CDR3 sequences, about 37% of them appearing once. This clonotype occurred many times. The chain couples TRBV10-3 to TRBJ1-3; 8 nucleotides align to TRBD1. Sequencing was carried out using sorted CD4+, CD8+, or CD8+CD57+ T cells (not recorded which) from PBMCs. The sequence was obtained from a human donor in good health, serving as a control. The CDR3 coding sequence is TGTGCCATCAGCTACACAGGGGGCTCTGGAAACACCATATATTTT. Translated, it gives CAISYTGGSGNTIYF.